These 9 T cell receptor beta chains came from one sample sequenced in a study of T cell clonality in common variable immunodeficiency. Here immunoSEQ multiplex PCR was the method, and the copy in TCRdb shows in-frame clones only, minus some. The sample lists around 34,000 clones, none appearing once, the ten largest making up 0.75% to 1%. The sample was peripheral blood mononuclear cells. These receptors all stem from a person aged 18 to 75 in good health.

This clone was seen at least ten times. The read finishes 3 residues shy of the CDR3 end, and the germline J gene is used to complete it. The chain joins TRBV20-1 to TRBJ1-1; D is uncertain. The V end was cut by 5 bases, the J end by 1 base, with 11 bases between. Germline V gives CDR1 DFQATT, CDR2 SNEGSKA (reference sequence). The CDR3 length is 13 residues. CDR3 in amino acids: CSASKTKNTEAFF. The sequenced CDR3 bases are TGCAGTGCTTCGAAGACAAAGAACACTGAA.

This clone was counted at least ten times. The junction and the germline gene differ at one end; a read error may be behind it. The read is 3 residues too short to cover the CDR3 end, so that end is filled in from the germline J gene. The J gene is TRBJ2-1, the V gene TRBV7-7; TRBD1 agrees at 12 bases. Per germline, CDR1 SSHAT and CDR2 FNYEAQ (reference sequence). The CDR3 contains 15 residues. CDR3 DNA, as far as it was read: TGTGCTAGCAGCCCCGGGACAGGGGGCCACAATGAG. This encodes CASSPGTGGHNE. The full-length CDR3 reads as CASSPGTGGHNEQFF.

This clone showed up many times. The read stops 3 residues short of the end of the CDR3; the missing end is completed from the germline J gene. The V gene is TRBV18, the J gene TRBJ1-2; D perhaps matches TRBD1 (6 bases). Per the germline V gene, CDR1 is KGHSH and CDR2 is LQKENI. The CDR3 is made up of 16 amino acids. Trimming stripped 4 bases from V and 2 bases from J, with 17 bases between. CDR3 DNA (partial): TGTGCCAGCTCACATCGGGACAATTCCTTAAACTATGGC. The encoded protein is CASSHRDNSLNYG. In full, the CDR3 reads CASSHRDNSLNYGYTF.

This clone was observed many times. Read coverage stops 3 residues before the CDR3 terminus; the germline J gene supplies the remainder. The chain couples TRBV19 to TRBJ2-5, with a possible D match to TRBD2 (5 bases). This CDR3 spans 14 amino acids. V was shortened by 4 bases and J by 3 bases, with 12 bases between the two germline ends. Looked up from germline, CDR1 is LNHDA and CDR2 is SQIVND (reference sequence). CDR3 DNA, as far as it was read: TGTGCCAGTAGTAGTAGCGTCCTAAAAGAGACC. Protein: CASSSSVLKET. The complete CDR3 protein is CASSSSVLKETQYF. Complete variable domain (other parts from reference TRBV19 and TRBJ2-5): DGGITQSPKYLFRKEGQNVTLSCEQNLNHDAMYWYRQDPGQGLRLIYYSQIVNDFQKGDIAEGYSVSREKKESFPLTVTSAQKNPTAFYLCASSSSVLKETQYFGPGTRLLVL.

This clone was observed at least ten times. The read is 3 residues too short to cover the CDR3 end, so that end is filled in from the germline J gene. The rearrangement joins TRBV2 to TRBJ2-7; TRBD1 is a possible D gene (5 bases). V shed 6 bases and J shed 3 bases, with 15 bases lying between them. This CDR3 has 14 amino acids. CDR1 and CDR2 (germline): SNHLY, FYNNEI. The CDR3 reads CASSPLQAHYEQYF. CDR3 DNA (partial): TGTGCCAGCAGCCCCTTACAGGCTCACTACGAG.

This clone was seen repeatedly, ten times or more. Read coverage stops 3 residues before the CDR3 terminus; the germline J gene supplies the remainder. The chain is built from TRBV10-3 and TRBJ2-7, with D possibly TRBD1 on 6 matching bases. The V end was cut by 4 bases, the J end by 4 bases, with 17 bases between. Germline V lookup: CDR1 ENHRY, CDR2 SYGVKD. The CDR3 runs to 15 residues. The CDR3 reads CAISAPDSRGYEQYF. The part of the CDR3 DNA that was read is TGTGCCATCAGTGCCCCGGACAGTCGAGGGTACGAG.

This clone was recorded many times. Sequence at one end of the junction differs from germline and may be a read error. The CDR3 end falls 3 residues outside the read, so it is completed with the germline J gene. The chain links TRBV20-1 to TRBJ2-1; 7 positions match TRBD2. In germline, CDR1 is DFQATT, CDR2 SNEGSKA (reference sequence). The CDR3 has 13 amino acids. The covered CDR3 bases are TGCAGTGCCAGAGGCGGGAGATGGTATGAG. It encodes CSARGGRWYE. The complete CDR3 sequence is CSARGGRWYEQFF.

The table lists this clone with many counts. Sequence at one end of the junction differs from germline and may be a read error. Read sequence stops 3 residues before the CDR3 end, and the germline J gene provides the missing end. The chain links TRBV4-2 to TRBJ1-1, with D unclear. The CDR3 contains 14 residues. Germline-derived CDR1 and CDR2 are LGHNA and YNFKEQ. CDR3 bases read: TGCGCCAGCAGCCAAGGTGGCAGGAACACTGAA. It yields the protein CASSQGGRNTE. The complete CDR3 reads CASSQGGRNTEAFF.

This clone was seen ten or more times. Sequencing ends 3 residues short of the CDR3 end; the germline J gene provides the rest. V is TRBV2 and J is TRBJ1-1; D remains unclear. V gave up 4 bases and J gave up 0 bases, with 9 bases separating them. Germline V gene data show CDR1 as SNHLY and CDR2 as FYNNEI. This CDR3 region has 14 residues. The CDR3 is CASSGLQMNTEAFF. The sequenced part of the CDR3 DNA is TGTGCCAGCAGTGGACTCCAGATGAACACTGAA.